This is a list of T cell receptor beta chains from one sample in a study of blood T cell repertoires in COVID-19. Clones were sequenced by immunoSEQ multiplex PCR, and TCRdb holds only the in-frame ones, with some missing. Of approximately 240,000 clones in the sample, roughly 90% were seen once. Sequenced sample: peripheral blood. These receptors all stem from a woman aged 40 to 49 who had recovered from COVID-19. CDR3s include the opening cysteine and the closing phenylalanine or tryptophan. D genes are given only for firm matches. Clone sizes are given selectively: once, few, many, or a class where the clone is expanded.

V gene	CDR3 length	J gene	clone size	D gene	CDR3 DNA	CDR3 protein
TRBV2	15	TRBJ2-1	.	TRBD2	TGTGCCAGCAGTCCCGGGACTAGCCTCTACAATGAGCAGTTCTTC	CASSPGTSLYNEQFF
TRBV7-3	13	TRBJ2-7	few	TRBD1	TGTGCCAGCAGCTTACGACAGGGATACGAGCAGTACTTC	CASSLRQGYEQYF
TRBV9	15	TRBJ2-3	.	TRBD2	TGTGCCAGCAGCGCTTCCGGGGGGGTAAAGGATACGCAGTATTTT	CASSASGGVKDTQYF
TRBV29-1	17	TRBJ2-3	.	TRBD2	TGCAGCGTTGGGGGACTAGCGGGAGTAGGGGCCACAGATACGCAGTATTTT	CSVGGLAGVGATDTQYF
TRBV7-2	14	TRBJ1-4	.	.	TGTGCCAGCAGCTTAGGACTGCAGGGCGGAAAACTGTTTTTT	CASSLGLQGGKLFF
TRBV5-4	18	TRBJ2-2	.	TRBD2	TGTGCCAGCAGCTCCGTCGGTAGCGGGGATAAGAACACCGGGGAGCTGTTTTTT	CASSSVGSGDKNTGELFF
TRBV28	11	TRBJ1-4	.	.	TGTGCCAGCAGTTCCTATGAAAAACTGTTTTTT	CASSSYEKLFF
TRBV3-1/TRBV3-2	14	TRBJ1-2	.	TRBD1	TGTGCCAGCAGCCAAGATCCTAGACAGGGGGGCTACACCTTC	CASSQDPRQGGYTF
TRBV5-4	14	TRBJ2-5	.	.	TGTGCCAGCAGCTTCATTCTAGCTGAAGAGACCCAGTACTTC	CASSFILAEETQYF
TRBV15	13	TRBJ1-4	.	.	TGTGCCACCAGCAGAGATCGGGGTGAAAAACTGTTTTTT	CATSRDRGEKLFF
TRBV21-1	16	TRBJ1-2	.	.	TGTGCCAGCAGCAGAACCGGGACAGGGGGCGCATATGGCTACACCTTC	CASSRTGTGGAYGYTF
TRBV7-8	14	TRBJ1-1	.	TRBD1	TGTGCCAGCAGACAAGGACAGGCAAACACTGAAGCTTTCTTT	CASRQGQANTEAFF
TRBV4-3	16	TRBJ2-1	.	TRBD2	TGCGCCAGCAGCCAAGGACTAGCGGGGGGGCTTAATGAGCAGTTCTTC	CASSQGLAGGLNEQFF
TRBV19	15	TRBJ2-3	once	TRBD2	TGTGCCAGTAGGATGTGGGGGGGAATCGCAGATACGCAGTATTTT	CASRMWGGIADTQYF
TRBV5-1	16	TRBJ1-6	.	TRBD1	TGCGCCAGCAGCTTGGGCCGGGACAGATATAATTCACCCCTCCACTTT	CASSLGRDRYNSPLHF
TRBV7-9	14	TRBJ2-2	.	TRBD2	TGTGCCAGCAGCTCGACTAGCCAGACCGGGGAGCTGTTTTTT	CASSSTSQTGELFF
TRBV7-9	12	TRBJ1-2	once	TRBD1	TGTGCCAGCAGTTCAGGGGGCTTTGGCTACACCTTC	CASSSGGFGYTF
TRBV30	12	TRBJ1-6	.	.	TGTGCCTGGGGGAGGAGGGATTCACCCCTCCACTTT	CAWGRRDSPLHF
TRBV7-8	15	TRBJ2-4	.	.	TGTGCCAGCAGCATCAACTCCATAGCCAAAAACATTCAGTACTTC	CASSINSIAKNIQYF
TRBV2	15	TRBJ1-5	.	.	TGTGCCAGCAGTGCTGAGGGACATAGCAATCAGCCCCAGCATTTT	CASSAEGHSNQPQHF
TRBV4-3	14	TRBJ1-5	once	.	TGCGCCAGCAGCCAAGATTACTTTAGTCAGCCCCAGCATTTT	CASSQDYFSQPQHF
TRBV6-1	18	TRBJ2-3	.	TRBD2	TGTGCCAGCAGTGCAGGACTAGCGGGAGGTGGTAGCACAGATACGCAGTATTTT	CASSAGLAGGGSTDTQYF
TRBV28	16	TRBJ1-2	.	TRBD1	TGTGCCAGCAGTTCCCGATCGACAGGGAGGAACTATGGCTACACCTTC	CASSSRSTGRNYGYTF
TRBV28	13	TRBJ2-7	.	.	TGTGCCAGCAATACGGGGGGCAGGTACGAGCAGTACTTC	CASNTGGRYEQYF
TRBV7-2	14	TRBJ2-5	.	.	TGTGCCAGCAGCTTAGAGGGCGGGAAAGAGACCCAGTACTTC	CASSLEGGKETQYF
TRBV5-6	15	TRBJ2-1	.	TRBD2	TGTGCCAGCACCCGCGTGAGACTAGCCAGCAATGAGCAGTTCTTC	CASTRVRLASNEQFF
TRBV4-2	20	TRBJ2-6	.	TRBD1	TGTGCCAGCAGCCCCCGACAGGGGTTTAAGGGCCCCTCTGGGGCCAACGTCCTGACTTTC	CASSPRQGFKGPSGANVLTF
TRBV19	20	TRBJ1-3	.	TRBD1	TGTGCCAGTATCCAAGTCCGGGCCGGACAGGGGGGTCTCTCTGGAAACACCATATATTTT	CASIQVRAGQGGLSGNTIYF
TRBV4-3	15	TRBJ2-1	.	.	TGCGCCAGCAGCCAAGACTGGGCACCCCACAATGAGCAGTTCTTC	CASSQDWAPHNEQFF
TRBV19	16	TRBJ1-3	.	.	TGTGCCAGTAGTATTGATGGGACAACGGGAGGAAACACCATATATTTT	CASSIDGTTGGNTIYF
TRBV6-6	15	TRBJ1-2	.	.	TGTGCCAGCAGTTACCCGACAGACTCCATCTATGGCTACACCTTC	CASSYPTDSIYGYTF
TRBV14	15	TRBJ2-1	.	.	TGTGCCAGCAGGTCAATAGGGACTGGAAAAAGTGAGCAGTTCTTC	CASRSIGTGKSEQFF
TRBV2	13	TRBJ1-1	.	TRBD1	TGTGCCAGCAGCCGGGACAGGGGGACTGAAGCTTTCTTT	CASSRDRGTEAFF
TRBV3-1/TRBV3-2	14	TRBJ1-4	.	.	TGTGCCAGCAGCCAACGGACAAATTCGGAAAAACTGTTTTTT	CASSQRTNSEKLFF
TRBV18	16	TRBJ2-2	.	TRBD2	TGTGCCAGCTCACCAGGGACTAGCGGGAACACCGGGGAGCTGTTTTTT	CASSPGTSGNTGELFF
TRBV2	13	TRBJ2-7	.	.	TGTGCCAGCAGTGAACAGGGGATCGACGAGCAGTACTTC	CASSEQGIDEQYF
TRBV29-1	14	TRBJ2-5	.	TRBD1	TGCAGCGTTGGGGCAACAGGGGTCCAAGAGACCCAGTACTTC	CSVGATGVQETQYF
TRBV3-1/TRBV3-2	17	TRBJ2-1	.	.	TGTGCCAGCAGCCAAGGGGCCGGGAGTCGTCTCTACAATGAGCAGTTCTTC	CASSQGAGSRLYNEQFF
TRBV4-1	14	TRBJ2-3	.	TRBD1	TGCGCCAGCACCCTGGACAGGGCAGCAGATACGCAGTATTTT	CASTLDRAADTQYF
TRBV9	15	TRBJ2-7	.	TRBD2	TGTGCCAGCAGCGTAGGGACTAGCGGGACCTACGAGCAGTACTTC	CASSVGTSGTYEQYF
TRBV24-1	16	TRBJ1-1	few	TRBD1	TGTGCCACCAGTGCTGGGGGACTTGGACAGGGCACTGAAGCTTTCTTT	CATSAGGLGQGTEAFF
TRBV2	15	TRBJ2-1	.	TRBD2	TGTGCCAGCAGTGCGGGACTAGCGGTCGTCAATGAGCAGTTCTTC	CASSAGLAVVNEQFF
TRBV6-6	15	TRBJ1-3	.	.	TGTGCCAGCAGTTACTCAACCGGGACAGGAAACACCATATATTTT	CASSYSTGTGNTIYF
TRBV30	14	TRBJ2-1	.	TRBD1	TGTGCCTGGGGACAGGGGGACTCCTACAATGAGCAGTTCTTC	CAWGQGDSYNEQFF
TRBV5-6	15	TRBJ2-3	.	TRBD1	TGTGCCAGCAGCTTGGAGGCAGGGGGCCCAGATACGCAGTATTTT	CASSLEAGGPDTQYF
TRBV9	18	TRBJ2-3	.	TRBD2	TGTGCCAGCAGCGTATCGGCGGGCGGGGGGGCAAGCACAGATACGCAGTATTTT	CASSVSAGGGASTDTQYF
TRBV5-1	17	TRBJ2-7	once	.	TGCGCCAGCAGCTTATTCGTCGGTTCGGCAGCGTCGTACGAGCAGTACTTC	CASSLFVGSAASYEQYF